Listed below are T cell receptor beta chains from one sample, sequenced in a study of OX40 agonist ivuxolimab in advanced cancers. Assay used: immunoSEQ multiplex PCR; TCRdb lists only in-frame clones, some missing. The sample lists about 150,000 clones, roughly 91% occurring once. The sequenced sample was CD4+ or CD8+ T cells sorted from blood, obtained in a trial of the OX40 agonist ivuxolimab. These receptors originate from an adult with an advanced solid tumor such as melanoma, head and neck, liver or kidney cancer. CDR3s include the opening cysteine and the closing phenylalanine or tryptophan. A D gene is named only where the DNA matches it firmly. Size values are once, few and many counts, or a class for expanded clones, and some rows have none.

J gene: TRBJ1-2; CDR3 length: 14; clone size: few; V gene: TRBV10-2; D gene: TRBD1; CDR3 DNA: TGCGCCAGCAGTGAGTCCCGACAGGGCCTTGGCTACACCTTC; CDR3 protein: CASSESRQGLGYTF
J gene: TRBJ1-6; CDR3 length: 15; clone size: .; V gene: TRBV5-6; D gene: .; CDR3 DNA: TGTGCCAGCAGCTTGGGGGCCACCAGTAATTCACCCCTCCACTTT; CDR3 protein: CASSLGATSNSPLHF
J gene: TRBJ1-1; CDR3 length: 15; clone size: .; V gene: TRBV5-1; D gene: .; CDR3 DNA: TGCGCCAGCAGCTTGGTGGGGGTGTCGAACACTGAAGCTTTCTTT; CDR3 protein: CASSLVGVSNTEAFF
J gene: TRBJ1-1; CDR3 length: 15; clone size: few; V gene: TRBV19; D gene: TRBD1; CDR3 DNA: TGTGCCAGTAGTATAATCCGGACAGGGTACACTGAAGCTTTCTTT; CDR3 protein: CASSIIRTGYTEAFF
J gene: TRBJ1-1; CDR3 length: 15; clone size: .; V gene: TRBV11-2; D gene: .; CDR3 DNA: TGTGCCAGCAGCTTAGCGAGACTGCTGAACACTGAAGCTTTCTTT; CDR3 protein: CASSLARLLNTEAFF
J gene: TRBJ1-2; CDR3 length: 16; clone size: once; V gene: TRBV4-3; D gene: .; CDR3 DNA: TGCGCCAGCAGCCCAACCACCTCGGACAGCATCTATGGCTACACCTTC; CDR3 protein: CASSPTTSDSIYGYTF
J gene: TRBJ1-1; CDR3 length: 15; clone size: .; V gene: TRBV5-1; D gene: .; CDR3 DNA: TGCGCCAGCAGCCTTTATAAAGGGCCTAACACTGAAGCTTTCTTT; CDR3 protein: CASSLYKGPNTEAFF
J gene: TRBJ1-1; CDR3 length: 15; clone size: .; V gene: TRBV28; D gene: .; CDR3 DNA: TGTGCCAGCAGTTTAAGTCTAGGCCTGAACACTGAAGCTTTCTTT; CDR3 protein: CASSLSLGLNTEAFF
J gene: TRBJ2-1; CDR3 length: 14; clone size: .; V gene: TRBV11-1; D gene: .; CDR3 DNA: TGTGCCAGCAGCCACAGGAGCTCCTACAATGAGCAGTTCTTC; CDR3 protein: CASSHRSSYNEQFF
J gene: TRBJ2-7; CDR3 length: 16; clone size: .; V gene: TRBV19; D gene: .; CDR3 DNA: TGTGCCAGTAGCCCCCCGCGGGGCAGAAGCTCCTACGAGCAGTACTTC; CDR3 protein: CASSPPRGRSSYEQYF
J gene: TRBJ2-3; CDR3 length: 16; clone size: .; V gene: TRBV10-3; D gene: .; CDR3 DNA: TGTGCCATCACCCCGACAGAAACTAAACTCACAGATACGCAGTATTTT; CDR3 protein: CAITPTETKLTDTQYF
J gene: TRBJ2-7; CDR3 length: 13; clone size: .; V gene: TRBV10-3; D gene: TRBD1; CDR3 DNA: TGTGCCGTAAAGACAGGGGCGTCTGACGAGCAGTACTTC; CDR3 protein: CAVKTGASDEQYF
J gene: TRBJ2-2; CDR3 length: 15; clone size: .; V gene: TRBV5-1; D gene: .; CDR3 DNA: TGCGCCAGCAGCTTGCCGACAGGGAACACCGGGGAGCTGTTTTTT; CDR3 protein: CASSLPTGNTGELFF
J gene: TRBJ2-5; CDR3 length: 13; clone size: .; V gene: TRBV7-6; D gene: .; CDR3 DNA: TGTGCCAGCAGCTTGCGTGTCTCAGAGACCCAGTACTTC; CDR3 protein: CASSLRVSETQYF
J gene: TRBJ2-2; CDR3 length: 14; clone size: .; V gene: TRBV19; D gene: .; CDR3 DNA: TGTGCCAGTAGGGCCGGGGGTAGGACCGGGGAGCTGTTTTTT; CDR3 protein: CASRAGGRTGELFF
J gene: TRBJ1-1; CDR3 length: 14; clone size: .; V gene: TRBV7-9; D gene: .; CDR3 DNA: TGTGCCAGCAGCTTAGCCGGGGTCGGGACTGAAGCTTTCTTT; CDR3 protein: CASSLAGVGTEAFF
J gene: TRBJ2-1; CDR3 length: 16; clone size: .; V gene: TRBV4-1; D gene: TRBD1; CDR3 DNA: TGCGCCAGCAGCCAGGGTCGGGGACAGCGCTACAATGAGCAGTTCTTC; CDR3 protein: CASSQGRGQRYNEQFF
J gene: TRBJ2-1; CDR3 length: 16; clone size: .; V gene: TRBV5-3; D gene: .; CDR3 DNA: TGTGCCAGTCGGGGGTGGCGCCCGAGCTCCTACAATGAGCAGTTCTTC; CDR3 protein: CASRGWRPSSYNEQFF
J gene: TRBJ2-5; CDR3 length: 14; clone size: .; V gene: TRBV5-6; D gene: TRBD2; CDR3 DNA: TGTGCCAGCACGGGGGGACTAGCGGAAGAGACCCAGTACTTC; CDR3 protein: CASTGGLAEETQYF
J gene: TRBJ1-1; CDR3 length: 12; clone size: once; V gene: TRBV29-1; D gene: .; CDR3 DNA: TGCAGCGTTGGACGGGGGTACACTGAAGCTTTCTTT; CDR3 protein: CSVGRGYTEAFF
J gene: TRBJ2-2; CDR3 length: 16; clone size: .; V gene: TRBV7-3; D gene: TRBD2; CDR3 DNA: TGTGCCAGCAGCTTAACGTCTAGCGGGAGAGGCGGGGAGCTGTTTTTT; CDR3 protein: CASSLTSSGRGGELFF
J gene: TRBJ2-7; CDR3 length: 13; clone size: .; V gene: TRBV18; D gene: TRBD2; CDR3 DNA: TGTGCCAGCTCACCCCCGGGGAGGGTAGGGCAGTACTTC; CDR3 protein: CASSPPGRVGQYF
J gene: TRBJ1-6; CDR3 length: 14; clone size: .; V gene: TRBV5-8; D gene: TRBD1; CDR3 DNA: TGTGCCAGCAGCCAAACAGGGGGCGGCTCACCCCTCCACTTT; CDR3 protein: CASSQTGGGSPLHF
J gene: TRBJ2-3; CDR3 length: 11; clone size: .; V gene: TRBV6-6; D gene: .; CDR3 DNA: TGTGCCAGCAGTGAACAAGGGGGGGAGTATTTT; CDR3 protein: CASSEQGGEYF
J gene: TRBJ1-2; CDR3 length: 16; clone size: .; V gene: TRBV4-3; D gene: TRBD1; CDR3 DNA: TGCGCCAGCAGCCAGGGACAGGGTCCCTCAGTCTATGGCTACACCTTC; CDR3 protein: CASSQGQGPSVYGYTF
J gene: TRBJ1-4; CDR3 length: 14; clone size: .; V gene: TRBV10-3; D gene: .; CDR3 DNA: TGTGCCATCAGTGGGCAGGGGCTTCTTGAAAAACTGTTTTTT; CDR3 protein: CAISGQGLLEKLFF
J gene: TRBJ1-2; CDR3 length: 15; clone size: .; V gene: TRBV6-6; D gene: TRBD1; CDR3 DNA: TGTGCCAGCAGCCCATTGTCAGGGGGCGCGGGTGGCTACACCTTC; CDR3 protein: CASSPLSGGAGGYTF
J gene: TRBJ2-2; CDR3 length: 17; clone size: .; V gene: TRBV12-5; D gene: TRBD2; CDR3 DNA: TGTGCTAGTGGTCTCACACCCAGCGGGGGGGTGGCCGGGGAGCTGTTTTTT; CDR3 protein: CASGLTPSGGVAGELFF
J gene: TRBJ2-1; CDR3 length: 17; clone size: .; V gene: TRBV4-3; D gene: TRBD2; CDR3 DNA: TGCGCCAGCAGCCAAGATCAGGGCCTAGCGGGAGGCAATGAGCAGTTCTTC; CDR3 protein: CASSQDQGLAGGNEQFF
J gene: TRBJ2-5; CDR3 length: 16; clone size: .; V gene: TRBV30; D gene: TRBD2; CDR3 DNA: TGTGCCTGGAGGGGACTAGCGGGAGTAGGGCGAGAGACCCAGTACTTC; CDR3 protein: CAWRGLAGVGRETQYF